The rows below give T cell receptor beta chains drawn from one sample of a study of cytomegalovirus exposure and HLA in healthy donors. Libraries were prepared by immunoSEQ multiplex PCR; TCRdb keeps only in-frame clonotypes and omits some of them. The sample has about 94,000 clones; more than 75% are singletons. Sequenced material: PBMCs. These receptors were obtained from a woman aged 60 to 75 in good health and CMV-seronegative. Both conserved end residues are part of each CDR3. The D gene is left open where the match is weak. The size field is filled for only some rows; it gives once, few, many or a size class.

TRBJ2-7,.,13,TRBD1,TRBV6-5,CASSSDRDNEQYF,TGTGCCAGCAGCTCGGACAGGGACAACGAGCAGTACTTC
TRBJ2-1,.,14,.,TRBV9,CASSGQGLTNEQFF,TGTGCCAGCAGCGGTCAGGGACTCACCAATGAGCAGTTCTTC
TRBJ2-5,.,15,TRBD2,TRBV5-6,CASFPFPGGQETQYF,TGTGCCAGCTTTCCATTCCCGGGGGGACAAGAGACCCAGTACTTC
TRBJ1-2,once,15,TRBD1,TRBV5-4,CASSLDGWDRGGYTF,TGTGCCAGCAGCTTGGACGGTTGGGACAGGGGTGGCTACACCTTC
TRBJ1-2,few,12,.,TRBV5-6,CASSLGGQGYTF,TGTGCCAGCAGCTTAGGGGGACAAGGCTACACCTTC
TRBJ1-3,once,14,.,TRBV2,CASSRTASGNTIYF,TGTGCCAGCAGCCGGACAGCCTCTGGAAACACCATATATTTT
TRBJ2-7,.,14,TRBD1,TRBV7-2,CASNLGTGSYEQYF,TGTGCCAGCAACTTAGGGACAGGGAGCTACGAGCAGTACTTC
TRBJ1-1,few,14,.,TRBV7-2,CASSIRRVQTEAFF,TGTGCCAGCAGCATCCGCAGGGTTCAAACTGAAGCTTTCTTT
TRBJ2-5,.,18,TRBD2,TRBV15,CATSRDQAGGLILETQYF,TGTGCCACCAGCAGAGATCAAGCGGGAGGGCTGATTTTGGAGACCCAGTACTTC
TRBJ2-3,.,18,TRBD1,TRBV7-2,CASSHKTGTGVEGDTQYF,TGTGCCAGCAGCCATAAGACCGGGACAGGGGTCGAGGGGGATACGCAGTATTTT
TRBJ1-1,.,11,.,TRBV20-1,CSAPHDTEAFF,TGCAGTGCTCCCCATGACACTGAAGCTTTCTTT
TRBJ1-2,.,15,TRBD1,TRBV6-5,CASTLGQGGNYGYTF,TGTGCCAGCACCCTAGGACAGGGAGGGAACTATGGCTACACCTTC
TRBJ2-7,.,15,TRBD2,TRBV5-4,CASSLGGLAGYEQYF,TGTGCCAGCAGCTTGGGGGGACTAGCAGGGTACGAGCAGTACTTC
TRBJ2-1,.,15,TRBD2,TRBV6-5,CASRRPAGGYNEQFF,TGTGCCAGCAGGCGACCGGCGGGAGGATACAATGAGCAGTTCTTC
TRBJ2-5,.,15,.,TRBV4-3,CASSLRLGGAETQYF,TGCGCCAGCAGCCTCCGACTGGGGGGGGCAGAGACCCAGTACTTC
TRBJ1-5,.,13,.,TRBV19,CASSIAGDQPQHF,TGTGCCAGTAGTATAGCTGGAGATCAGCCCCAGCATTTT
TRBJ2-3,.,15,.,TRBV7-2,CASSRWGLGTDTQYF,TGTGCCAGCAGTCGTTGGGGCCTGGGCACAGATACGCAGTATTTT
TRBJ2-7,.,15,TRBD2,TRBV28,CASSLELAGAYEQYF,TGTGCCAGCAGTTTGGAACTAGCGGGGGCCTACGAGCAGTACTTC
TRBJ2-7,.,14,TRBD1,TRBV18,CASSPGQGAYEQYF,TGTGCCAGCTCACCCGGGCAGGGGGCCTACGAGCAGTACTTC
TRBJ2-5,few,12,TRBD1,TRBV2,CACSQGAQTQYF,TGTGCCTGCTCCCAGGGGGCACAGACCCAGTACTTC
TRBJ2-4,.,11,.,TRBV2,CASGSGNIQYF,TGTGCCAGCGGCAGTGGAAACATTCAGTACTTC
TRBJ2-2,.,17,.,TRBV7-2,CASSLIGGGMGTGELFF,TGTGCCAGCAGCTTAATAGGGGGGGGCATGGGCACCGGGGAGCTGTTTTTT
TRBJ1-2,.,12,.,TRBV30,CAWRGSGYGYTF,TGTGCCTGGAGAGGAAGCGGCTATGGCTACACCTTC
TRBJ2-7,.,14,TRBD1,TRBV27,CASSFGQGRDEQYF,TGTGCCAGCAGTTTTGGACAGGGGAGGGACGAGCAGTACTTC
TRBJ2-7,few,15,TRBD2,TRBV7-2,CASSSMGGGVWEQYF,TGTGCCAGCAGCTCGATGGGCGGGGGGGTGTGGGAGCAGTACTTC
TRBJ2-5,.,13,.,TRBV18,CASSPPGRETQYF,TGTGCCAGCTCACCACCAGGGAGGGAGACCCAGTACTTC
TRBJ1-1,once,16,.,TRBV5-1,CASSLWAGAENTEAFF,TGCGCCAGCAGCTTGTGGGCAGGGGCCGAGAACACTGAAGCTTTCTTT
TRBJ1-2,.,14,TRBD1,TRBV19,CASRPQGGVSGYTF,TGTGCCAGTCGTCCACAGGGGGGGGTTAGTGGCTACACCTTC
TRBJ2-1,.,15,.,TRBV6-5,CASSYRQKESNEQFF,TGTGCCAGCAGTTACCGACAGAAAGAAAGCAATGAGCAGTTCTTC
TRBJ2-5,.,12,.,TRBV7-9,CASSDRTETQYF,TGTGCCAGCAGTGACAGGACAGAGACCCAGTACTTC
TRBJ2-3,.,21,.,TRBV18,CASSPRSAGAGPRLELDTQYF,TGTGCCAGCTCACCACGATCGGCGGGGGCAGGGCCCAGACTGGAACTAGATACGCAGTATTTT
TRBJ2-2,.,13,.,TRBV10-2,CASGGANTGELFF,TGCGCCAGCGGGGGCGCGAACACCGGGGAGCTGTTTTTT
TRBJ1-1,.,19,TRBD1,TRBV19,CASSSRGRSAVVSNTEAFF,TGTGCCAGTAGCAGCAGGGGGCGGAGCGCCGTAGTCTCGAACACTGAAGCTTTCTTT
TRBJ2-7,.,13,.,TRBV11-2,CASSLGPGYEQYF,TGTGCCAGCAGCTTAGGACCCGGGTACGAGCAGTACTTC